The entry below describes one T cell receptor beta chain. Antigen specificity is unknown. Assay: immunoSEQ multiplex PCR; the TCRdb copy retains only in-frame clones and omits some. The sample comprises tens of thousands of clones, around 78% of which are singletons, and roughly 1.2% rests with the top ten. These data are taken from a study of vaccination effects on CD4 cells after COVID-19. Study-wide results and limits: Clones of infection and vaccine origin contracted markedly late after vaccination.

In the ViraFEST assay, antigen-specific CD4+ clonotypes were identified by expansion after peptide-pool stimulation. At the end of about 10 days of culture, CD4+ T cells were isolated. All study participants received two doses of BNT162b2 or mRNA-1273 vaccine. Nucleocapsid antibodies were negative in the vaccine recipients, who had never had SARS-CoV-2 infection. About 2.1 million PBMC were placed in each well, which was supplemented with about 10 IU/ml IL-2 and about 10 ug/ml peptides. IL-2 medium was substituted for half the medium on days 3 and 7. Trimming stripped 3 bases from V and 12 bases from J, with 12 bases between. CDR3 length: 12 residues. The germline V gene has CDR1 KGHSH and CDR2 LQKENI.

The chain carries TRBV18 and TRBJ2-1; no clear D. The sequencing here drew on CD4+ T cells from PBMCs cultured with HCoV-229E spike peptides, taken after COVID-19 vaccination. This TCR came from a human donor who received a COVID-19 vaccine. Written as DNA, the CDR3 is TGTGCCAGCTCACCTATCGAGCCGGTGCAGTTCTTC. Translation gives CASSPIEPVQFF.